These 14 T cell receptor beta chains share one sample of origin, sequenced in a study of Tregs in tolerant kidney transplant recipients. Only in-frame clones appear in the TCRdb table, and some are missing; sequencing was by immunoSEQ multiplex PCR. The sample totals thousands of clones; its top ten clones hold around 40%. Recipients received nonmyeloablative bone marrow transplants from related graft donors, with transient mixed chimerism. The specimen was CD8+ T cells from blood (PBMCs), collected 12 months after the transplant. Receptors originate from a human patient who received a combined kidney and bone marrow transplant. Some T cells may be graft donor cells.

The part of the CDR3 DNA that was read is TGCAGTGCCAGGGACAGGGAAGTCTTTGGTGGC. Translated: CSARDREVFGG. The complete CDR3 reads CSARDREVFGGYTF. The V gene is TRBV20-1, the J gene TRBJ1-2, with 9 bases identical to TRBD1. The sequence runs out 3 residues before the end of the CDR3; the remainder is reconstructed from the germline J gene. Germline CDR1 and CDR2: DFQATT and SNEGSKA (reference sequence). CDR3 length: 14 amino acids. The J segment lost 7 bases and the V segment lost 6 bases, leaving 12 bases of the junction unmatched.

In the case of this clone: Sequencing ends 3 residues short of the CDR3 end; the germline J gene provides the rest. J is TRBJ2-7 and V is TRBV20-1, with D perhaps assigned TRBD1 or TRBD2 (5 bases each). Trimming cost V 0 bases and J 2 bases, with 11 bases left between them. In germline, CDR1 is DFQATT, CDR2 SNEGSKA (reference sequence). This CDR3 comprises 14 residues. CDR3 DNA (partial): TGCAGTGCTAGAGATCGTCAGGGAGCCTACGAG. Translated, it gives CSARDRQGAYE. The whole CDR3 protein is CSARDRQGAYEQYF.

Turning to this clone: The CDR3 is cut off 3 residues early in the read; its end comes from the germline J gene. This rearrangement joins TRBV14 to TRBJ2-1; TRBD1 matches 9 bases. Germline CDR1 reads SGHDN; CDR2 reads FVKESK. Trimming removed 3 bases from V and 2 bases from J; junction bases left unmatched: 5. The CDR3 totals 16 residues. CDR3 residues: CASSHHRDRAYNEQFF. CDR3 DNA (partial): TGTGCCAGCAGCCATCACCGGGACAGGGCCTACAATGAG.

The CDR3 sequence: CASSARDRSIHEQYF. Partial CDR3 DNA: TGTGCCAGCAGCGCCCGGGACAGGAGTATCCACGAG. The V and J genes are TRBV9 and TRBJ2-7, with 8 bases lining up with TRBD1. The missing CDR3 end, 3 residues past where the read stops, is filled in from the germline J gene. V shed 3 bases, J shed 5 bases, and the junction held 10 bases outside the gene matches. The CDR3 has 15 amino acids. Germline V gene sequence: CDR1 SGDLS, CDR2 YYNGEE.

A word on this clone: The read stops 3 residues short of the end of the CDR3; the missing end is completed from the germline J gene. The rearrangement joins TRBV14 to TRBJ2-7; no clear D. Per germline, CDR1 SGHDN and CDR2 FVKESK. The CDR3 is 14 amino acids. Between the trimmed V and J ends, which lost 0 bases and 2 bases, there was a span of 8 bases. CDR3 amino acids: CASSQDWPPYEQYF. The part of the CDR3 DNA that was read is TGTGCCAGCAGCCAAGATTGGCCACCCTACGAG.

For this clone: The read ends 3 residues shy of where the CDR3 ends; the end is completed using the germline J gene. V usage is TRBV7-3 and J usage is TRBJ2-1; 7 bases align to TRBD2. Germline lookup yields CDR1 SGHTA and CDR2 FQGTGA. This CDR3 is built from 17 residues. V lost 1 base to trimming and J lost 8 bases; unmatched junction nucleotides: 14. The sequenced part of the CDR3 DNA is TGTGCCAGCAGCTTAAGACCCCCCGGCGGGAGTATCGATGAG. Translated, it gives CASSLRPPGGSIDE. The whole CDR3 sequence reads CASSLRPPGGSIDEQFF.

By frequency, this clone is medium-sized. Coverage ceases 3 residues before the CDR3 finishes, and the germline J gene fills in the end. The chain recombines TRBV2 with TRBJ2-7, with 9 bases identical to TRBD2. This CDR3 has 15 residues. Germline V gene data show CDR1 as SNHLY and CDR2 as FYNNEI. V lost 6 bases to trimming and J lost 3 bases; unmatched junction nucleotides: 9. This CDR3 reads CASSVSGSAVYEQYF. The covered CDR3 bases are TGTGCCAGCAGCGTTAGCGGGAGTGCGGTCTACGAG.

A word on this clone: The CDR3 goes on 3 residues after the read ends, and that part is filled in from the germline J gene. The chain has TRBV20-1 and TRBJ1-4, with 9 bases fitting TRBD1. V trimming: 6 bases; J trimming: 4 bases; junction bases outside the gene matches: 6. The germline gives CDR1 DFQATT, CDR2 SNEGSKA (reference sequence). The CDR3 sequence is 14 residues long. The CDR3 loop reads CSAKEGQGNEKLFF. The covered CDR3 bases are TGCAGTGCAAAAGAGGGACAGGGTAATGAAAAA.

Partial CDR3 DNA: TGCAGCGTTGTGCCCTGGGCGATGATGAACACTGAA. Translating gives CSVVPWAMMNTE. The CDR3 in its entirety is CSVVPWAMMNTEAFF. The J gene is TRBJ1-1, the V gene TRBV29-1; no clear D. The sequenced fragment ends 3 residues before the CDR3 boundary, so the rest is inferred from the germline J gene. The CDR3 spans 15 residues. The V and J ends lost 4 bases and 0 bases respectively, with 15 bases between them. Germline assignment: CDR1 SQVTM and CDR2 ANQGSEA.

Partial CDR3 DNA: TGTGCCAGCAGCTTAGGGGCAGGGAACTATGGC. The encoded protein is CASSLGAGNYG. The whole CDR3 reads CASSLGAGNYGYTF. The chain couples TRBV11-2 to TRBJ1-2, with D possibly matching TRBD1 (5 bases). The read ends 3 residues before the CDR3 terminus; that terminus is restored from the germline J gene. The length of the CDR3 is 14 residues. The germline V and J ends were trimmed by 1 base and 2 bases, with 8 bases remaining between them. Germline values: CDR1 SGHAT, CDR2 FQNNGV.

As to this clone: The read stops 3 residues short of the end of the CDR3; the missing end is completed from the germline J gene. V gene TRBV20-1 combines with J gene TRBJ2-7; TRBD1 matches 9 bases. The CDR3 runs 13 residues. Germline V gives CDR1 DFQATT, CDR2 SNEGSKA (reference sequence). The trim removed 4 bases at V and 4 bases at J, leaving 5 bases unmatched. The DNA read from the CDR3 is TGCAGTGCTACCACAGGGGGCGCGTACGAG. Its translation: CSATTGGAYE. From start to end, the CDR3 is CSATTGGAYEQYF.

Notes on this clone: The sequence runs out 3 residues before the end of the CDR3; the remainder is reconstructed from the germline J gene. The V gene is TRBV7-3, the J gene TRBJ2-7; 7 bases fit TRBD1. V was clipped by 0 bases and J by 3 bases; unmatched bases: 8. CDR1 is SGHTA and CDR2 is FQGTGA in the germline V gene. CDR3 length: 16 amino acids. The sequenced part of the CDR3 DNA is TGTGCCAGCAGCTTAACGGGACAGATGGGGCTCTACGAG. Translation gives CASSLTGQMGLYE. The complete CDR3 reads CASSLTGQMGLYEQYF.

Turning to this clone: The CDR3 extends 3 residues past the end of the read, so its final part is completed from the germline J gene. The chain couples TRBV3-1 (or the pseudogene TRBV3-2) to TRBJ2-7, with D maybe TRBD1 (6 bases). This CDR3 has 14 amino acids. Between the trimmed V and J ends, which lost 0 bases and 5 bases, there was a span of 11 bases. CDR1 is LGHDT and CDR2 is YNNKEL in the germline V gene (reference sequence). The CDR3 spells CASSQESSGDEQYF. The CDR3 bases that were read are TGTGCCAGCAGCCAAGAGAGCTCAGGGGACGAG.

This clone ranks as large in terms of frequency. The CDR3 end falls 3 residues outside the read, so it is completed with the germline J gene. The V and J genes are TRBV27 and TRBJ2-2; weak D call: TRBD1 (5 bases). There are 15 residues in the CDR3. V was shortened by 7 bases and J by 6 bases, with 18 bases between the two germline ends. Germline V gene sequence: CDR1 MNHEY, CDR2 SMNVEV (reference sequence). The CDR3 spells CASNVNLRGPGELFF. Incomplete CDR3 DNA: TGTGCCAGCAACGTAAACCTTAGGGGCCCCGGGGAG.